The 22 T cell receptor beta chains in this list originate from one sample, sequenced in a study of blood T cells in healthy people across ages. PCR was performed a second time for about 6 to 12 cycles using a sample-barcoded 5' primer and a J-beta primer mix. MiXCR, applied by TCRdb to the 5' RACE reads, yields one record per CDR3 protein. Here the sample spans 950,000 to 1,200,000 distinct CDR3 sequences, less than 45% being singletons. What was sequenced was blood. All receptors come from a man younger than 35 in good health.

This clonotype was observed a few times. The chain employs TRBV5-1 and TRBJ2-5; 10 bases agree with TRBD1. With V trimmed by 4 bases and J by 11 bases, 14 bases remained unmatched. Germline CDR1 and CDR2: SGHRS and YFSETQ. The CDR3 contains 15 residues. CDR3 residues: CASSPATGGVNEQYF. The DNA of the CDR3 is TGCGCCAGCAGCCCCGCGACAGGGGGCGTTAATGAGCAGTACTTC.

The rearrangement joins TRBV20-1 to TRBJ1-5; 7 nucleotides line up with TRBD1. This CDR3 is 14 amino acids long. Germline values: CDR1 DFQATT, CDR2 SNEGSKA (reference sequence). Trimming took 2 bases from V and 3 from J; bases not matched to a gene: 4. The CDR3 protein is CSARNQGVNQPQHF. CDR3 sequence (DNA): TGCAGTGCTAGAAACCAGGGGGTCAATCAGCCCCAGCATTTT.

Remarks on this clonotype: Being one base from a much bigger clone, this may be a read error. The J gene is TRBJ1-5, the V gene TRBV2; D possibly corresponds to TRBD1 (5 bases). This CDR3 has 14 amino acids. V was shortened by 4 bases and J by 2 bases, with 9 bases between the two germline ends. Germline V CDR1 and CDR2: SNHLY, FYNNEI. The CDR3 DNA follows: TGTGCCAGCAGTGCAGGGATGGGCAATCAGCCCCAGCATTTT. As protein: CASSAGMGNQPQHF.

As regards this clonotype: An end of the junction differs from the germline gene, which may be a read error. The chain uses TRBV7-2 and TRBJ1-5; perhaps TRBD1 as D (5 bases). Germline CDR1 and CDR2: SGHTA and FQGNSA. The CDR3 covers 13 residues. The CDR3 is CASTNGANQPQHF. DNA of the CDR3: TGTGCCAGCACCAACGGGGCAAATCAACCCCAGCATTTT.

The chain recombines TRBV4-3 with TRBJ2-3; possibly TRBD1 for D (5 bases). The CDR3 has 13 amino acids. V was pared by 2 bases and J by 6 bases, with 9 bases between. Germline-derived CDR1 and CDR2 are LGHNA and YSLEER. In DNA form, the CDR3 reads TGCGCCAGCAGCCAATGGACAACTGATACGCAGTATTTT. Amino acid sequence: CASSQWTTDTQYF.

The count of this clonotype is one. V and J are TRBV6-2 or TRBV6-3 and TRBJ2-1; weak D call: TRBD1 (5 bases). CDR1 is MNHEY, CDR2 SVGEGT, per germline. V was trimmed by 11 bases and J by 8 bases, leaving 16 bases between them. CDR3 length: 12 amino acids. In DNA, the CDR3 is TGTGCCGGCAAGTTCCAGGGCGATGAGCAGTTCTTC. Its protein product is CAGKFQGDEQFF.

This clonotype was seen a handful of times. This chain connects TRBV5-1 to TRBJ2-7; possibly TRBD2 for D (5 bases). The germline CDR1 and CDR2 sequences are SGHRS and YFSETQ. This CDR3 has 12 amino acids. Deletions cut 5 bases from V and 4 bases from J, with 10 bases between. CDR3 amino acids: CASSKDSYEQYF. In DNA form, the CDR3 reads TGCGCCAGCAGTAAGGACTCTTACGAGCAGTACTTC. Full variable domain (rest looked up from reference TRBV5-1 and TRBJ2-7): KAGVTQTPRYLIKTRGQQVTLSCSPISGHRSVSWYQQTPGQGLQFLFEYFSETQRNKGNFPGRFSGRQFSNSRSEMNVSTLELGDSALYLCASSKDSYEQYFGPGTRLTVT.

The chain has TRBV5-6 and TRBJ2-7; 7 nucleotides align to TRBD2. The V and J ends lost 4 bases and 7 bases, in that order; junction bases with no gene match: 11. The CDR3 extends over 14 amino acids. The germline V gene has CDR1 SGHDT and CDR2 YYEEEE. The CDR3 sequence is CASSTGGTINEQYF. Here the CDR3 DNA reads TGTGCCAGCAGCACCGGGGGGACTATCAATGAGCAGTACTTC.

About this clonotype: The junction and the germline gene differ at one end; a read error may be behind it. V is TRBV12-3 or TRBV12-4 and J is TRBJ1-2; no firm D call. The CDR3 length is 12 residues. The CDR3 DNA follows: TGTGCCAGCAGGGGTTTTAACTATTGCTACACCTTC. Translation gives CASRGFNYCYTF.

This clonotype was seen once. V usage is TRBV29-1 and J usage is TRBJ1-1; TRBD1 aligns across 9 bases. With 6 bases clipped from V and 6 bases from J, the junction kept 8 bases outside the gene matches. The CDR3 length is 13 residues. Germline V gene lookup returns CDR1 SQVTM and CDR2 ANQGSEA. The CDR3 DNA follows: TGCAGCGTACTACAGGGGGCTAACGCTGAAGCTTTCTTT. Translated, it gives CSVLQGANAEAFF.

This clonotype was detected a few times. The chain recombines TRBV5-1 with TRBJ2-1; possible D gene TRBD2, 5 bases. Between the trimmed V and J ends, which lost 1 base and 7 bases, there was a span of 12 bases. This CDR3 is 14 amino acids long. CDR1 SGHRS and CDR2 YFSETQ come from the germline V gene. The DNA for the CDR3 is TGCGCCAGCAGCTTGTTAAGTACGGGGAATGAGCAGTTCTTC. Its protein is CASSLLSTGNEQFF.

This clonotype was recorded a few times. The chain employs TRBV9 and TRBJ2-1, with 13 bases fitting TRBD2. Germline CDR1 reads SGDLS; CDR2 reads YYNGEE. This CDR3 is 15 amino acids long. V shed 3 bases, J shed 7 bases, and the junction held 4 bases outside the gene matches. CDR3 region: CASSAGTSGTNEQFF. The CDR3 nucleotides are TGTGCCAGCAGCGCCGGGACTAGCGGGACTAATGAGCAGTTCTTC.

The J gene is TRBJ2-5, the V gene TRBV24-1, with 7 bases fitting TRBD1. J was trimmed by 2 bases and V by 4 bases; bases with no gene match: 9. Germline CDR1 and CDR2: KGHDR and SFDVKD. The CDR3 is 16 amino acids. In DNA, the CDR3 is TGTGCCACCAGTGACCCAACTTCAGGGGGTCAAGAGACCCAGTACTTC. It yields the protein CATSDPTSGGQETQYF.

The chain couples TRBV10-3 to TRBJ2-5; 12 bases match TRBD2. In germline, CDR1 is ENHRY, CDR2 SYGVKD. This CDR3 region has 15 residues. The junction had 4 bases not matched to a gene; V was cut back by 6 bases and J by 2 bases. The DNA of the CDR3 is TGTGCCATCAGCCCCGGGACTAGCGGGCAAGAGACCCAGTACTTC. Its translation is CAISPGTSGQETQYF.

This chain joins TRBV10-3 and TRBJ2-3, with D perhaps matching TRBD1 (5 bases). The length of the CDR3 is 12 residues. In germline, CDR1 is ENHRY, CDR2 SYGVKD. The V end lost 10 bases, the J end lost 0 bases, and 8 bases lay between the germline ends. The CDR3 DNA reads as TGTGCCACCAGACAGAGCACAGATACGCAGTATTTT. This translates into CATRQSTDTQYF.

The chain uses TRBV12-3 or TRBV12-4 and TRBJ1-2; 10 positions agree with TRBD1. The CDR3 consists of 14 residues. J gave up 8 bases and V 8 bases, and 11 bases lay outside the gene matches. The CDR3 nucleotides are TGTGCCAGCTCCTCGACAGGGGGCTATCGGGGCTACACCTTC. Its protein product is CASSSTGGYRGYTF.

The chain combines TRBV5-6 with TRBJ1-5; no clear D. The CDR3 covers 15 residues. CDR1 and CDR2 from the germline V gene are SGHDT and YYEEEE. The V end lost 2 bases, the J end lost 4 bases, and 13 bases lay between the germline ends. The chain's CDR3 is CASSFSGLWNQPQHF. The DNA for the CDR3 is TGTGCCAGCAGCTTTTCGGGGTTGTGGAATCAGCCCCAGCATTTT.

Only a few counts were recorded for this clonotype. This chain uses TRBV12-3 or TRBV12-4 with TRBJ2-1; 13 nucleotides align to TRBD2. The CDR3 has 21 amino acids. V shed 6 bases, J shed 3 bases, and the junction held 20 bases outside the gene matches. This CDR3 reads CASSRNPGLAGTSLLYNEQFF. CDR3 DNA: TGTGCCAGCAGCCGAAATCCGGGACTAGCGGGGACCTCCCTCCTCTACAATGAGCAGTTCTTC.

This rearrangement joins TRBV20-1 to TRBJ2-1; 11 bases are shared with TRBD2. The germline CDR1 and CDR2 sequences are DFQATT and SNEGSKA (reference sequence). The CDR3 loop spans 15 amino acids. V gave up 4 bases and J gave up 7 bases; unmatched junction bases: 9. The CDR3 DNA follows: TGCAGTGCTACCTCTAGCGGGGGGTTCGGGAATGAGCAGTTCTTC. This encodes CSATSSGGFGNEQFF.

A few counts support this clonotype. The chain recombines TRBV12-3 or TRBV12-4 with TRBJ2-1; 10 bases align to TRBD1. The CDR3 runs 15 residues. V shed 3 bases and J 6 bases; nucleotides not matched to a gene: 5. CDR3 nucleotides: TGTGCCAGCAGTTTCGGGGGGACAGGGGTCAATGAGCAGTTCTTC. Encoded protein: CASSFGGTGVNEQFF.

CDR3 sequence: CASSPRGRFNQPQHF. The DNA for the CDR3 is TGTGCCAGCAGTCCCCGAGGACGGTTCAATCAGCCCCAGCATTTT. The chain recombines TRBV12-3 or TRBV12-4 with TRBJ1-5; no definite D call. V was clipped by 5 bases and J by 3 bases, with 14 bases between them. The length of the CDR3 is 15 residues.

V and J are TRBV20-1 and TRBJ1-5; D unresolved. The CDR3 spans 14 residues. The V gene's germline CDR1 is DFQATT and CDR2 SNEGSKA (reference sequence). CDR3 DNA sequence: TGCAGCCAAAACCGGCGCGGCCCCAATCAGCCCCAGCATTTT. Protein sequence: CSQNRRGPNQPQHF.